This TCR beta chain derives from a study of cytomegalovirus exposure and HLA in healthy donors. Regarding the study as a whole: In an earlier analysis, about 87% or about 30%: the productive usage of most TCR beta V segments. TCR beta sequences numbering roughly 18,000 were associated with HLA alleles at 0.05 false discovery rate in a later analysis.

This CDR3 comprises 12 residues. Per germline, CDR1 MNHNY and CDR2 SVGAGI (reference sequence). Trimming took 9 bases from V and 2 from J, leaving 10 bases between them. This clone has just a few counts. The antigen is undetermined. The PCR had 60 Vbeta and 13 Jbeta primers. Here immunoSEQ multiplex PCR was the method, and the copy in TCRdb shows in-frame clones only, minus some. Of 80,000 or so clones listed, roughly two thirds were seen once; the top ten hold roughly 4.9%. Sequenced sample: PBMCs. The V gene is TRBV6-6, the J gene TRBJ1-1; D is ambiguous. This TCR derives from a man aged 55 to 70 in good health and CMV-seropositive. The DNA of the CDR3 is TGTGCCAGTCATATAGCAAACACTGAAGCTTTCTTT. This codes for CASHIANTEAFF.